Shown below are 18 T cell receptor beta chains from a single sample sequenced in a study of cytomegalovirus exposure and HLA in healthy donors. The primer mix had 60 Vbeta and 13 Jbeta primers. Clones were read by immunoSEQ multiplex PCR, and TCRdb kept only the in-frame ones, dropping some. The data contain over 100,000 clones, more than 65% of them singletons. Sequenced sample: PBMCs. The origin of the receptors is a male donor in good health and CMV-seropositive.

The V and J genes are TRBV28 and TRBJ2-7; TRBD1 aligns across 7 bases. J was trimmed by 3 bases and V by 5 bases; bases with no gene match: 4. Germline lookup yields CDR1 MDHEN and CDR2 SYDVKM. The CDR3 sequence is 13 residues long. CDR3 sequence (DNA): TGTGCCAGCAGTCGGACAGGCTTCTACGAGCAGTACTTC. It specifies CASSRTGFYEQYF. Complete variable domain (other parts from reference TRBV28 and TRBJ2-7): DVKVTQSSRYLVKRTGEKVFLECVQDMDHENMFWYRQDPGLGLRLIYFSYDVKMKEKGDIPEGYSVSREKKERFSLILESASTNQTSMYLCASSRTGFYEQYFGPGTRLTVT.

V usage is TRBV28 and J usage is TRBJ2-5, with 7 nucleotides matching TRBD1. The CDR3 is 14 amino acids. J was trimmed by 4 bases and V by 4 bases; bases with no gene match: 6. Looked up from germline, CDR1 is MDHEN and CDR2 is SYDVKM. CDR3 bases: TGTGCCAGCAGTTCACCCGACAGGGTAGAGACCCAGTACTTC. Its protein product is CASSSPDRVETQYF.

J is TRBJ1-5 and V is TRBV28; tentatively, D is TRBD1 (6 bases). Trimming cost V 3 bases and J 0 bases, with 15 bases left between them. The germline CDR1 and CDR2 sequences are MDHEN and SYDVKM. The CDR3 consists of 17 residues. The CDR3 DNA reads TGTGCCAGCAGTTTGTCGTTTTGGACAGTTAGCAATCAGCCCCAGCATTTT. This gives the protein CASSLSFWTVSNQPQHF. Full variable domain (missing parts from reference TRBV28 and TRBJ1-5): DVKVTQSSRYLVKRTGEKVFLECVQDMDHENMFWYRQDPGLGLRLIYFSYDVKMKEKGDIPEGYSVSREKKERFSLILESASTNQTSMYLCASSLSFWTVSNQPQHFGDGTRLSIL.

Concerning this clone itself: One end of the junction varies from germline; a read error may be responsible. The V call is TRBV2, the J call TRBJ2-6; possible D gene TRBD2, 7 bases. Germline V gene lookup returns CDR1 SNHLY and CDR2 FYNNEI. The CDR3 extends over 15 amino acids. CDR3 bases: TGTGCCAGCAGTGACGCGGGGGCTGGGGCCAACGGCCTGACTTTC. This translates into CASSDAGAGANGLTF.

The rearrangement links TRBV5-1 to TRBJ2-1; 12 positions agree with TRBD1. The CDR3 consists of 14 residues. CDR1 and CDR2 from the germline V gene are SGHRS and YFSETQ. V shed 6 bases and J 8 bases; nucleotides not matched to a gene: 6. Here the CDR3 DNA reads TGCGCCAGCACCGGGACAGGGGGCATTGATGAGCAGTTCTTC. Translating it yields CASTGTGGIDEQFF.

J is TRBJ2-7 and V is TRBV5-6; a weak D match, TRBD2 (6 bases). Germline assignment: CDR1 SGHDT and CDR2 YYEEEE. The CDR3 consists of 14 residues. The V and J ends lost 0 bases and 7 bases respectively, with 14 bases between them. The CDR3 nucleotides are TGTGCCAGCAGCTTGGGACTAGATAATTTGGAGCAGTACTTC. As protein: CASSLGLDNLEQYF.

The sample holds a few counts of this clone. CDR3 amino acids: CASSPTGTKNIQYF. The CDR3 region has the DNA TGTGCCAGCTCCCCTACGGGTACCAAAAACATTCAGTACTTC. The rearrangement joins TRBV18 to TRBJ2-4; D unresolved. V was trimmed by 6 bases and J by 2 bases, leaving 11 bases between them. Germline V gene lookup returns CDR1 KGHSH and CDR2 LQKENI. The CDR3 sequence is 14 residues long.

This chain uses TRBV13 with TRBJ2-5; a possible D gene is TRBD2 (5 bases). Germline CDR1 is PRHDT and CDR2 is FYEKMQ (reference sequence). Trimming cost V 5 bases and J 1 base, with 11 bases left between them. CDR3 length: 14 amino acids. CDR3 nucleotide sequence: TGTGCCAGCAGCATCCGGACTTCCCAAGAGACCCAGTACTTC. Amino acids: CASSIRTSQETQYF.

This clone was detected only a few times. The chain joins TRBV11-2 to TRBJ2-2; TRBD2 matches at 11 bases. J lost 5 bases, V lost 5 bases, and 7 bases had no gene match. This CDR3 is 16 amino acids long. CDR1 SGHAT and CDR2 FQNNGV come from the germline V gene. CDR3 amino acids: CASSPGLAGGTGELFF. DNA of the CDR3: TGTGCCAGCAGCCCAGGACTAGCGGGTGGAACCGGGGAGCTGTTTTTT.

Worth noting for this clone: Its ends do not fully match the called genes, so a read error is possible. This chain joins TRBV7-9 and TRBJ1-2, with 8 bases fitting TRBD1. This CDR3 contains 15 residues. CDR1 is SEHNR and CDR2 is FQNEAQ in the germline V gene (reference sequence). CDR3 amino acids: CSSSFQGQVNYGYTF. DNA of the CDR3: TGTTCCAGCAGCTTTCAGGGACAGGTGAACTATGGCTACACCTTC.

CDR3 DNA sequence: TGCGCCAGCAGTGTGGGGGGAGGGGAGAGATCACCCCTCCACTTT. Translation: CASSVGGGERSPLHF. This rearrangement joins TRBV10-1 to TRBJ1-6; TRBD1 is a possible D gene (5 bases). CDR1 WNHNN and CDR2 SYGVQD come from the germline V gene (reference sequence). Deletions cut 4 bases from V and 10 bases from J, with 17 bases between. This CDR3 region has 15 residues.

The rearrangement uses TRBV7-7 and TRBJ2-7; D is possibly TRBD2 (7 bases). V lost 5 bases and J 7 bases, leaving 18 bases between the germline ends. Germline V gene sequence: CDR1 SSHAT, CDR2 FNYEAQ (reference sequence). The CDR3 spans 14 residues. The CDR3 nucleotides read TGTGCCAGCAGCGGTGGGGAGGGGGGAGGTGAGCAGTACTTC. Its translation: CASSGGEGGGEQYF.

J is TRBJ2-3 and V is TRBV2; D ambiguous. Germline V gene lookup returns CDR1 SNHLY and CDR2 FYNNEI. This CDR3 has 13 residues. For the CDR3, the DNA is TGTGTCCGGGTAGACTTTTTCCGAGATACGCAGTATTTT. Residues: CVRVDFFRDTQYF.

The genes are TRBV7-3 and TRBJ2-2; D possibly corresponds to TRBD2 (5 bases). Trimming removed 5 bases at V and 6 bases at J, with 16 bases between. The CDR3 contains 15 residues. Germline V gene lookup returns CDR1 SGHTA and CDR2 FQGTGA. CDR3: CASSKLVTSPGELFF. DNA of the CDR3: TGTGCCAGCAGCAAACTAGTAACCAGCCCCGGGGAGCTGTTTTTT.

The genes are TRBV10-1 and TRBJ1-6, with 8 bases fitting TRBD1. The J segment lost 5 bases and the V segment lost 7 bases, leaving 10 bases of the junction unmatched. Germline-derived CDR1 and CDR2 are WNHNN and SYGVQD (reference sequence). The CDR3 spans 16 residues. The CDR3, as DNA: TGCGCCAGCAATCGGACAGGGAAGAGGGATAATTCACCCCTCCACTTT. Amino acids: CASNRTGKRDNSPLHF.

The CDR3 bases are TGTGCCAGCTCACCAAGTACTAGCGGGAGGTCGGAGACCCAGTACTTC. As protein: CASSPSTSGRSETQYF. The rearrangement joins TRBV18 to TRBJ2-5; 12 nucleotides align to TRBD2. The V segment lost 2 bases and the J segment 5 bases; nucleotides outside the gene matches: 6. The CDR3 contains 16 residues. Germline CDR1 and CDR2: KGHSH and LQKENI.

This clone was seen only a few times. V is TRBV2 and J is TRBJ2-1; possible D gene TRBD1, 7 bases. V lost 8 bases and J lost 0, with 26 bases in between. CDR1 and CDR2 (germline): SNHLY, FYNNEI. CDR3 size: 19 residues. The CDR3 sequence is CASSQGGRGGRGSYNEQFF. The CDR3 nucleotides are TGTGCCAGCTCCCAAGGGGGCAGGGGAGGACGGGGCTCCTACAATGAGCAGTTCTTC.

The chain combines TRBV28 with TRBJ1-4; D might be TRBD1 (5 bases). Germline values: CDR1 MDHEN, CDR2 SYDVKM. Trimming cost V 5 bases and J 8 bases, with 21 bases left between them. CDR3 length: 16 amino acids. This CDR3 is CASSDPRGISVEKLFF. The CDR3 DNA sequence: TGTGCCAGCAGTGATCCCCGGGGGATTTCAGTCGAAAAACTGTTTTTT. The complete variable domain, with remaining parts taken from reference TRBV28 and TRBJ1-4, reads DVKVTQSSRYLVKRTGEKVFLECVQDMDHENMFWYRQDPGLGLRLIYFSYDVKMKEKGDIPEGYSVSREKKERFSLILESASTNQTSMYLCASSDPRGISVEKLFFGSGTQLSVL.